This T cell receptor beta chain was obtained from a study of beta chain features in type 1 diabetes (dated by TCRdb to the late 2010s). About the full investigation: Mean age, gender distribution, total cell number and subset yield did not differ between patients and healthy donors. A total of roughly 99,000,000 sorted cells were examined across all samples, and the number of cells per subset was strongly correlated with RNA yield. In the study, TCRB repertoires of sorted circulating CD4+ T cell subsets from recently diagnosed type 1 diabetes patients were compared with those of matched healthy donors. Naive and central memory subsets were obtained from all 28 donors, but regulatory and stem cell-like memory subsets were isolated from only 8 patients and 8 healthy donors. The full study reports these points: In all four CD4+ subsets, TCRB CDR3 length was moderately but significantly shorter in type 1 diabetes patients. Patients with type 1 diabetes made fewer insertions and deleted more nucleotides at VDJ recombination sites, implying thymic rearrangement abnormalities. Because cDNA was sequenced instead of genomic DNA, activated cells with high expression could be over-represented, although the groups did not differ in activation or CD3 levels. Because small numbers of individuals were included in the HLA sub-analyses, any influence of HLA type on TCRB rearrangement was left unresolved. Naive, central memory and regulatory TCRB repertoires appeared to be more alike among patients than among healthy donors. PCR may preferentially amplify shorter templates, but because patient and control samples were amplified and corrected together, any resulting skew would affect both groups equally.

Each donor gave one peripheral blood draw, averaging about 120 mL, which was collected into heparinised tubes. Using a panel that included CD45RO, CCR7, CD25, CD127, CD95 and CD27, naive, central memory, regulatory and stem cell-like memory CD4+ T cells were sorted on a BD FACSAria II. A purity above 98% was achieved for all sorted populations. Right away, PBMCs were isolated by Lymphoprep density gradient centrifugation and were stained directly, with no culture step. To minimize batch effects, samples were stained and sorted in pairs, one healthy donor with one patient per experiment. The High Capacity cDNA Reverse Transcription Kit was used to reverse transcribe all of the isolated RNA, meaning that expressed TCRB transcripts were what got sequenced. Deep immunoSEQ sequencing was applied to naive, central memory and regulatory T cell samples, giving an average of roughly 3.5 million total reads per sample. Sorted cells were lysed in RLT buffer and RNA was extracted with DNase-treated RNeasy Micro or Mini kits, depending on cell number. Each cell subset was processed on its own to prevent cross-contamination, while patient and healthy donor samples were processed together. The immunoSEQ multiplex PCR was used to amplify TCRB sequences from cDNA, generating 87-bp fragments that spanned the CDR3 region. Sequencing of the amplicons was done on the Illumina HiSeq platform. As for the authors' bioinformatics: PCR bias was computationally corrected using synthetic template baselines, reads within Hamming distance 2 were collapsed, and singletons that could not be merged were discarded. By aligning reads against IMGT, V, D and J genes, CDR3 length, and insertions or deletions at six rearrangement sites were assigned. Clonotype counts were normalized to sorted cell number within each subset before computing true diversity and Gini coefficients with the tcR R package. Repertoire sharing was quantified using the overlap coefficient calculated on TCRB nucleotide sequences. Out-of-frame TCRB sequences from naive cells were analyzed to stand in for the pre-selection repertoire. The source is immuneACCESS, and TCRdb retained only in-frame sequences with V and J called. Part of the clones is not carried over; for the studies checked, unresolved V genes explain less than half of this, and the remainder is unexplained. The V and J calls and clone size are taken from that table; D and trimming were inferred from the DNA. For this sample the table gives about 250,000 clones, of which about 14% were detected only once. The leading ten clones occupy around 0.025% of the sample.

CDR1 and CDR2 are read off the germline V gene as LGHNT and FRNRAP. V drops 1 base and J drops 9 bases, leaving 7 bases in between. The CDR3 has 13 amino acids, counting the end cysteine and phenylalanine. Only the CDR3 DNA is retained, 39 bases long and in frame from the first base. As regards this clone: Its binding antigen is unknown. No base qualities exist here, and no much larger clone lies one base off it.

The sequencing input was naive CD4+ T cells from blood. The cell subset or site label corresponds to: true naive CD4+ T cells. Recombination connected TRBV12-5 to TRBJ1-6; the D gene assignment is ambiguous. This TCR was recovered from a woman aged 40 to 55 in good health. The CDR3 reads as follows: CASGLGGGSPLHF. At the DNA level, the sequence is TGTGCTAGTGGTTTGGGCGGAGGTTCACCCCTCCACTTT.